This is a list of T cell receptor beta chains from one sample in a study of blood T cell repertoires in COVID-19. TCRdb keeps only in-frame clones here, not all; method: immunoSEQ multiplex PCR. The top ten hold 5% of the sample, which has about 49,000 clones, approximately 86% seen once. The sequenced sample was peripheral blood. The receptors here all came from a man in his forties with active COVID-19. Each CDR3 is given without its conserved first and last residue.

v_call: TRBV4-1; j_call: TRBJ1-2; cdr3_aa: ASMGGQGPLGSYT
v_call: TRBV5-8; j_call: TRBJ1-5; cdr3_aa: ASTWSGGNQPQH
v_call: TRBV7-2; j_call: TRBJ1-3; cdr3_aa: ASSLSGGSGNTIY
v_call: TRBV5-1; j_call: TRBJ1-2; cdr3_aa: ASSVTGQVNYGYT
v_call: TRBV9; j_call: TRBJ2-1; cdr3_aa: ASSATNEQF
v_call: TRBV5-1; j_call: TRBJ2-3; cdr3_aa: ASSFGQGSTDTQY
v_call: TRBV4-2; j_call: TRBJ1-4; cdr3_aa: ASSHPGQANEKLF
v_call: TRBV27; j_call: TRBJ1-2; cdr3_aa: ASSLSAPGQGNYGYT
v_call: TRBV4-1; j_call: TRBJ1-5; cdr3_aa: ASSHFSTGDVSPQH
v_call: TRBV19; j_call: TRBJ1-5; cdr3_aa: ASSMGGPFYSNQPQH
v_call: TRBV10-3; j_call: TRBJ2-7; cdr3_aa: AISGPGLAGYEQY
v_call: TRBV28; j_call: TRBJ2-7; cdr3_aa: ASSLYVGYSYEQY
v_call: TRBV5-1; j_call: TRBJ2-5; cdr3_aa: ASSLLGSRETQY
v_call: TRBV4-1; j_call: TRBJ2-7; cdr3_aa: ASSPAGLAGGVNKQY
v_call: TRBV15; j_call: TRBJ2-7; cdr3_aa: ATSRQQGSYEQY
v_call: TRBV2; j_call: TRBJ1-6; cdr3_aa: ASSLDRPNNSPLH
v_call: TRBV28; j_call: TRBJ2-7; cdr3_aa: ASSGTGGLSYEQY
v_call: TRBV19; j_call: TRBJ1-1; cdr3_aa: ASSIDRPGNTEAF
v_call: TRBV5-1; j_call: TRBJ2-7; cdr3_aa: ASSQRTPTYEQY
v_call: TRBV29-1; j_call: TRBJ1-1; cdr3_aa: SVGDPGSSPEAF
v_call: TRBV6-1; j_call: TRBJ2-7; cdr3_aa: ASREAQGAYEQY
v_call: TRBV19; j_call: TRBJ2-1; cdr3_aa: ASSSSGLSSYNEQF
v_call: TRBV7-6; j_call: TRBJ1-1; cdr3_aa: ASSSGQGMNTEAF
v_call: TRBV12-1; j_call: TRBJ2-7; cdr3_aa: ASSLTLVARPAYEQY
v_call: TRBV21-1; j_call: TRBJ1-5; cdr3_aa: ASSKQGGHSNQPQH
v_call: TRBV6-5; j_call: TRBJ1-2; cdr3_aa: ASSYRRTQNYGYT
v_call: TRBV5-6; j_call: TRBJ1-1; cdr3_aa: ASSPGIPATEAF
v_call: TRBV7-2; j_call: TRBJ2-7; cdr3_aa: ASSTGQGTYEQY
v_call: TRBV6-1; j_call: TRBJ2-4; cdr3_aa: ASSGWDSIPHVDIQY
v_call: TRBV9; j_call: TRBJ2-2; cdr3_aa: ASSPRVSANTGELF
v_call: TRBV5-1; j_call: TRBJ2-5; cdr3_aa: ASSSMAGRQETQY
v_call: TRBV6-5; j_call: TRBJ1-2; cdr3_aa: ASSVRDTSVYGYT
v_call: TRBV7-9; j_call: TRBJ2-3; cdr3_aa: ASSWGQGAGDTQY
v_call: TRBV11-2; j_call: TRBJ2-7; cdr3_aa: ASSPGVAGAEQY
v_call: TRBV5-1; j_call: TRBJ1-5; cdr3_aa: ASSPSGPNQPQH
v_call: TRBV4-1; j_call: TRBJ2-1; cdr3_aa: ASSQEGSYNEQF
v_call: TRBV3-1/TRBV3-2; j_call: TRBJ2-6; cdr3_aa: ASSPRGTGANVLT
v_call: TRBV27; j_call: TRBJ1-5; cdr3_aa: ASSRGQSNNQPQH
v_call: TRBV7-2; j_call: TRBJ2-5; cdr3_aa: ASSLGGAQY
v_call: TRBV18; j_call: TRBJ2-3; cdr3_aa: ASSPPTGWTDTQY
v_call: TRBV11-2; j_call: TRBJ2-7; cdr3_aa: ASSYDRTPYEQY